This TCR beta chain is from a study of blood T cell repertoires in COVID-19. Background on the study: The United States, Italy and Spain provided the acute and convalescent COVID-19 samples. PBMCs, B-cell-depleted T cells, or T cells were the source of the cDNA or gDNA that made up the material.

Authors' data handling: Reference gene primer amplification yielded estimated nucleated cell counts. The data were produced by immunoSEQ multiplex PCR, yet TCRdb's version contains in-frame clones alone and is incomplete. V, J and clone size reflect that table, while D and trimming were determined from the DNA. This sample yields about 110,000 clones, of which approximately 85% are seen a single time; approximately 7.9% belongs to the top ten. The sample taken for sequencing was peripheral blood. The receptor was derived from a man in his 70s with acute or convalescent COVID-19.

This chain's CDR3 is CATSRTSGDIYNEQFF. In DNA form, the CDR3 reads TGTGCCACCAGCAGGACGAGCGGGGACATCTACAATGAGCAGTTCTTC. V and J are TRBV15 and TRBJ2-1, with a weak D call TRBD2 (7 bases). Germline V lookup: CDR1 LNHNV, CDR2 YYDKDF (reference sequence). V lost 3 bases to trimming and J lost 3 bases, with 15 bases between them. This CDR3 comprises 16 residues. The full variable domain, with the rest looked up from reference TRBV15 and TRBJ2-1, is DAMVIQNPRYQVTQFGKPVTLSCSQTLNHNVMYWYQQKSSQAPKLLFHYYDKDFNNEADTPDNFQSRRPNTSFCFLDIRSPGLGDTAMYLCATSRTSGDIYNEQFFGPGTRLTVL.